The rows below give T cell receptor beta chains drawn from one sample of a study of graft-versus-host responses after intestinal transplantation. Only in-frame clones appear in the TCRdb table, and some are missing; sequencing was by immunoSEQ multiplex PCR. The sample has about 80,000 clones, roughly 90% seen once; the top ten hold roughly 0.64%. Specimen: PBMCs, collected 98 days after intestinal transplantation. The receptors here all came from a human patient who received an intestinal transplant, so some T cells may come from the graft donor. Each CDR3 is given with its conserved first and last residue.

TRBJ2-1,TRBV5-1,CASSRLAGTYNEQFF
TRBJ2-2,TRBV5-1,CASSLTGQSNTGELFF
TRBJ1-1,TRBV5-5,CASSEGQGPGDEAFF
TRBJ1-1,TRBV6-5,CASSYWETGAAFF
TRBJ1-3,TRBV5-1,CASSLNVEGDFGNTIYF
TRBJ1-1,TRBV11-2,CASSPRATEAFF
TRBJ2-3,TRBV29-1,CSVDGGTDTQYF
TRBJ1-1,TRBV6-4,CASSDGSLGEAFF
TRBJ2-1,TRBV5-1,CASSSGTRRDNEQFF
TRBJ2-3,TRBV7-6,CASSRSNTDTQYF
TRBJ2-3,TRBV4-1,CASSLGLAGYSDTQYF
TRBJ2-5,TRBV5-1,CASSLGGTSGQETQYF
TRBJ2-1,TRBV5-1,CASSLERRAGWAYNEQFF
TRBJ2-7,TRBV15,CATSRELDSSYEQYF
TRBJ1-1,TRBV6-1,CASSVTGTEAFF
TRBJ2-6,TRBV5-1,CASNRGSGANVLTF
TRBJ2-2,TRBV7-9,CASSLGSVGELFF
TRBJ2-7,TRBV30,CAWSRAGAYEQYF
TRBJ1-5,TRBV19,CASSTDSFNQPQHF
TRBJ1-2,TRBV6-1,CASRISGGEVYGYTF
TRBJ2-2,TRBV28,CASSGRPHTGELFF
TRBJ2-3,TRBV6-5,CASSYDRGTDTQYF
TRBJ1-5,TRBV7-9,CASSRDTGGPPQHF
TRBJ2-3,TRBV13,CASSLRGPDTQYF
TRBJ2-1,TRBV7-9,CASSLGLAGSYNEQFF
TRBJ2-5,TRBV29-1,CSVTTGSETQYF
TRBJ2-1,TRBV2,CASEASGGADEQFF
TRBJ1-4,TRBV4-1,CASSQERPQVVSGLEKLFF
TRBJ2-1,TRBV7-3,CASSLSAGANNEQFF
TRBJ2-3,TRBV5-1,CASSRGTGGIGDTQYF
TRBJ2-2,TRBV30,CAWSNTGELFF
TRBJ1-3,TRBV6-1,CASSESRISGNTIYF
TRBJ2-1,TRBV4-1,CASSQASRGLVNEQFF
TRBJ1-6,TRBV19,CASSLQPRDTSPLHF
TRBJ2-5,TRBV7-2,CASSLAGRETQYF
TRBJ1-2,TRBV27,CASSVRDRGYGYTF
TRBJ2-2,TRBV5-8,CASSLVPLGRELFF
TRBJ1-2,TRBV10-3,CAISQSTGTANYGYTF
TRBJ2-7,TRBV6-5,CASSETSYEQYF
TRBJ2-5,TRBV29-1,CSAGIAGVQETQYF
TRBJ1-6,TRBV6-5,CASSWGQVNSPLHF
TRBJ1-5,TRBV7-7,CASPSVVFRGHSNQPQHF
TRBJ2-1,TRBV5-1,CASSLESQMGYNEQFF
TRBJ2-5,TRBV29-1,CSVDLTISGTQYF
TRBJ2-2,TRBV4-1,CASSQDPRSLAGELFF
TRBJ2-1,TRBV9,CASSVSGGAHNEQFF
TRBJ2-7,TRBV4-3,CASSHGLAGGLEQYF
TRBJ2-1,TRBV5-6,CASSFLGLAFDEQFF
TRBJ2-7,TRBV11-2,CASSLDEQWRYEQYF
TRBJ2-5,TRBV6-6,CASSTPRTVKETQYF
TRBJ2-1,TRBV28,CATHLGTAYNEQFF
TRBJ2-7,TRBV5-1,CASRGTSGTYEQYF